This T cell receptor beta chain was sequenced during a study of human T cells and chemical hapten exposure. About the study: Patients, mostly women, had alopecia areata, alopecia totalis or alopecia universalis. Study outcomes and limitations: All donors were alopecia patients, so their immunity may differ from that of healthy people.

Time point described: patch test 1, 2 weeks after DPC sensitization. As for treatment: therapeutic diphenylcyclopropenone sensitization with weekly scalp DPC. Alopecia patients deemed DPC-suitable, aged 18 to 70, excluding pregnancy. The V gene's germline CDR1 is DFQATT and CDR2 SNEGSKA (reference sequence). This CDR3 spans 19 amino acids. V dropped 5 bases and J dropped 2 bases, with 30 bases sitting between them. This clonotype was seen more than once but under ten times. Its antigen is unidentified. MiXCR was run by TCRdb on the RACE reads, yielding one entry per CDR3 protein. The data hold about 69,000 distinct CDR3 sequences, with approximately 32% observed a single time.

The chain recombines TRBV20-1 with TRBJ2-5, with D tentatively TRBD2 (6 bases). The material was whole blood, obtained in connection with sensitization to the hapten diphenylcyclopropenone (DPC). This TCR came from a man aged 35 to 55 with alopecia areata. Some clones in this sample may be carry-over from other donors' samples. The CDR3 reads CSAAKPRFLAEGLQETQYF. In nucleotides, the CDR3 is TGCAGTGCTGCAAAGCCGAGGTTTTTAGCGGAGGGCCTACAAGAGACCCAGTACTTC.